These 21 T cell receptor beta chains originate from one sample sequenced in a study of identical twins. One entry per CDR3 protein, called by TCRdb with MiXCR from the 5' RACE reads. The repertoire holds some 1,700,000 distinct CDR3 sequences, with roughly 35% as singletons. The sample was cord blood. The receptors stem from a newborn girl in good health.

This clonotype appeared a few times. The chain recombines TRBV12-3 or TRBV12-4 with TRBJ2-1, with 10 bases identical to TRBD2. The CDR3 is 14 residues long. The trim removed 7 bases at V and 6 bases at J, leaving 6 bases unmatched. The CDR3 coding sequence is TGTGCCAGCACCGATAGCGGGAGGAGCAATGAGCAGTTCTTC. Its protein is CASTDSGRSNEQFF.

The chain employs TRBV11-2 and TRBJ2-3; D is ambiguous. This CDR3 comprises 13 residues. The ends were cut back, 2 bases at V and 5 bases at J, with 8 bases in the middle. The germline V gene encodes CDR1 SGHAT and CDR2 FQNNGV. The chain's CDR3 is CASSLWSRDTQYF. CDR3 DNA sequence: TGTGCCAGCAGCTTATGGTCTAGAGATACGCAGTATTTT. Drawing the rest from reference TRBV11-2 and TRBJ2-3, the complete variable domain is EAGVAQSPRYKIIEKRQSVAFWCNPISGHATLYWYQQILGQGPKLLIQFQNNGVVDDSQLPKDRFSAERLKGVDSTLKIQPAKLEDSAVYLCASSLWSRDTQYFGPGTRLTVL.

This clonotype has just a few counts. The chain has TRBV6-1 and TRBJ2-2; 9 bases match TRBD2. The trim removed 6 bases at V and 1 base at J, leaving 15 bases unmatched. This CDR3 contains 19 residues. Germline V gene sequence: CDR1 MNHNS, CDR2 SASEGT. The CDR3 DNA follows: TGTGCCAGCAGCGCAAATAGACCCGGGACTAGCCGGAACACCGGGGAGCTGTTTTTT. This gives the protein CASSANRPGTSRNTGELFF.

V usage is TRBV29-1 and J usage is TRBJ2-7; D gene uncertain. V lost 6 bases and J lost 0, with 9 bases in between. The CDR3 has 12 amino acids. CDR1 and CDR2 from the germline V gene are SQVTM and ANQGSEA. The CDR3 reads CSVRQVSYEQYF. CDR3 bases: TGCAGCGTCCGCCAGGTCTCCTACGAGCAGTACTTC.

This clonotype was seen repeatedly, ten times or more. This chain uses TRBV20-1 with TRBJ2-4; 8 bases fit TRBD2. Judging by the DNA end, TRBJ2-7 fits better; the J call may be wrong. Germline CDR1 DFQATT, CDR2 SNEGSKA (reference sequence). There are 12 residues in the CDR3. CDR3 sequence (DNA): TGCATTCCAAGGACTAGCCAATACGAGCAGTACTTC. Translating gives CIPRTSQYEQYF.

This clonotype was seen many times. The DNA for the CDR3 is TGCGCCAGCAGCTGGGGACTAGCGGGTAGCACAGATACGCAGTATTTT. Translated, it gives CASSWGLAGSTDTQYF. This chain joins TRBV5-1 and TRBJ2-3; 12 bases fit TRBD2. The CDR3 totals 16 residues. The V gene's germline CDR1 is SGHRS and CDR2 YFSETQ. Losses at the gene ends were 3 bases for V and 0 bases for J; bases not matched to a gene: 2.

The chain has TRBV29-1 and TRBJ2-5; TRBD2 might be the D (6 bases). The CDR3 runs to 12 residues. V lost 7 bases, J lost 11 bases, and 20 bases lay in between. Germline V gives CDR1 SQVTM, CDR2 ANQGSEA. The DNA for the CDR3 is TGCAGCGCCCGACCAGCCTCGGGGGAGCAGTACTTC. It is translated as CSARPASGEQYF.

The sample holds one count of this clonotype. The gene calls are TRBV25-1 and TRBJ2-3; the D is unclear. Germline loops: CDR1 MGHDK, CDR2 SYGVNS. With 1 base removed from V and 2 bases from J, the gap between germline ends came to 16 bases. The CDR3 is 17 amino acids. CDR3 residues: CASSESRQRSNTDTQYF. DNA of the CDR3: TGTGCCAGCAGTGAATCCCGGCAACGATCTAACACAGATACGCAGTATTTT.

The V gene is TRBV5-1, the J gene TRBJ2-7; possibly TRBD1 or TRBD2 for D (5 bases each). CDR1 SGHRS and CDR2 YFSETQ come from the germline V gene. CDR3 length: 15 residues. Trimming cost V 2 bases and J 7 bases, with 19 bases left between them. The chain's CDR3 is CASSFRDAYYNEQYF. As DNA, the CDR3 is TGCGCCAGCAGCTTCCGGGACGCTTACTACAATGAGCAGTACTTC.

This sequence joins TRBV6-1 and TRBJ2-3; 9 bases fit TRBD1. CDR1 MNHNS and CDR2 SASEGT come from the germline V gene. The CDR3 is 17 amino acids. J lost 0 bases, V lost 5 bases, and 9 bases had no gene match. The CDR3 reads CASSTPTGGPSTDTQYF. In DNA form, the CDR3 reads TGTGCCAGCAGTACCCCCACAGGGGGCCCGAGCACAGATACGCAGTATTTT.

The J gene is TRBJ1-4, the V gene TRBV29-1, with 8 bases that match TRBD1. V lost 7 bases, J lost 8 bases, and 6 bases stayed unmatched. In germline, CDR1 is SQVTM, CDR2 ANQGSEA. The CDR3 covers 12 residues. CDR3: CSGQGREEKLFF. CDR3 bases: TGCAGCGGACAGGGGAGGGAGGAAAAACTGTTTTTT.

The rearrangement uses TRBV20-1 and TRBJ2-5, with D maybe TRBD1 (5 bases). Gene TRBJ2-7 matches the end of the DNA better, so the J call may be wrong. Germline-derived CDR1 and CDR2 are DFQATT and SNEGSKA (reference sequence). The CDR3 consists of 13 residues. The CDR3 region is CSAQARLLDEQYF. CDR3 nucleotide sequence: TGCAGTGCACAGGCCCGACTTCTGGACGAGCAGTACTTC.

This clonotype was observed many times. The DNA for the CDR3 is TGTGCCAGCAGCCAAGTATTGACTAGCGGGGGTTTCGACCAAGAGACCCAGTACTTC. Its translation: CASSQVLTSGGFDQETQYF. V and J are TRBV4-2 and TRBJ2-5; 12 bases are a match to TRBD2. Germline V gene sequence: CDR1 LGHNA, CDR2 YNFKEQ. There are 19 residues in the CDR3. Trimming removed 1 base from V and 0 bases from J; junction bases left unmatched: 9.

There are a few counts of this clonotype. The V and J genes are TRBV5-4 and TRBJ1-2; D gene ambiguous. The CDR3 extends over 14 amino acids. With 1 base removed from V and 4 bases from J, the gap between germline ends came to 11 bases. Germline V gene lookup returns CDR1 SGHNT and CDR2 YYREEE (reference sequence). The CDR3 sequence is CASSLLLNPYGYTF. For the CDR3, the DNA is TGTGCCAGCAGCTTGTTGTTAAACCCCTATGGCTACACCTTC. The full variable domain, with the rest looked up from reference TRBV5-4 and TRBJ1-2, is ETGVTQSPTHLIKTRGQQVTLRCSSQSGHNTVSWYQQALGQGPQFIFQYYREEENGRGNFPPRFSGLQFPNYSSELNVNALELDDSALYLCASSLLLNPYGYTFGSGTRLTVV.

This clonotype was observed a few times. The chain has TRBV10-3 and TRBJ2-4; D possibly corresponds to TRBD2 (7 bases). This CDR3 has 14 amino acids. V lost 5 bases to trimming and J lost 6 bases, with 14 bases between them. CDR1 and CDR2 from the germline V gene are ENHRY and SYGVKD. The CDR3 coding sequence is TGTGCCATCAGTCCCGCGGGGGCCGGAAACATTCAGTACTTC. Residues: CAISPAGAGNIQYF.

This clonotype has a single count. The junction departs from germline at one end; a sequencing error may be responsible. The V and J genes are TRBV5-1 and TRBJ2-1; either TRBD1 or TRBD2 may fit D (5 bases each). Germline CDR1 and CDR2: SGHRS and YFSETQ. CDR3 length: 15 amino acids. The chain's CDR3 is CATSFGASSYNEPFF. The CDR3 DNA sequence: TGCGCCACTAGCTTCGGGGCGAGCTCCTACAATGAGCCGTTCTTC.

The chain has TRBV4-2 and TRBJ2-2; D may be TRBD1 or TRBD2 (5 bases each). Trimming took off 2 bases at V and 5 bases at J, with 15 bases between the two ends. The CDR3 runs to 16 residues. Germline V gene data show CDR1 as LGHNA and CDR2 as YNFKEQ. Written as DNA, the CDR3 is TGTGCCAGCAGCCAACCCGGGACCGGCGGAACCGGGGAGCTGTTTTTT. Translating gives CASSQPGTGGTGELFF.

The table lists this clonotype with many counts. The chain carries TRBV10-3 and TRBJ2-5; 7 nucleotides agree with TRBD1. Germline CDR1 reads ENHRY; CDR2 reads SYGVKD. The CDR3 consists of 15 residues. V lost 3 bases to trimming and J lost 4 bases; unmatched junction nucleotides: 8. CDR3 nucleotides: TGTGCCATCAGTGACAGACAGGGTGTAGGAGAGACCCAGTACTTC. As protein: CAISDRQGVGETQYF.

The chain links TRBV19 to TRBJ2-1; 8 bases fit TRBD1. The CDR3 loop spans 15 amino acids. CDR1 and CDR2 from the germline V gene are LNHDA and SQIVND (reference sequence). V shed 3 bases, J shed 3 bases, and the junction held 4 bases outside the gene matches. CDR3 coding DNA: TGTGCCAGTAGTATCCCCAGGGGGCTCTACAATGAGCAGTTCTTC. This codes for CASSIPRGLYNEQFF.

The rearrangement uses TRBV4-2 and TRBJ2-3, with D uncertain. V lost 0 bases to trimming and J lost 0 bases, with 13 bases between them. The CDR3 extends over 17 amino acids. Germline CDR1 LGHNA, CDR2 YNFKEQ. The CDR3 coding sequence is TGTGCCAGCAGCCAAGAGGGCTCCTACTCTAGCACAGATACGCAGTATTTT. It yields the protein CASSQEGSYSSTDTQYF.

This chain joins TRBV6-5 and TRBJ1-2; D remains unclear. Looked up from germline, CDR1 is MNHEY and CDR2 is SVGAGI. The CDR3 extends over 13 amino acids. The ends were cut back, 0 bases at V and 6 bases at J, with 8 bases in the middle. The CDR3 loop reads CASSYSTANGYTF. In nucleotides, the CDR3 is TGTGCCAGCAGTTACTCGACTGCCAATGGCTACACCTTC.